Following are 29 T cell receptor beta chains from one sample sequenced in a study of beta chain features in type 1 diabetes. Findings of the study overall: Type 1 diabetes patients had TCRB CDR3s that were shorter (moderately but significantly so) in all four CD4+ subsets.

Their antigens are not known. The authors reverse transcribed all of the isolated RNA, so sequencing captured expressed TCRB transcripts. Here immunoSEQ multiplex PCR was the method, and the copy in TCRdb shows in-frame clones only, minus some. Of approximately 280,000 clones in the sample, approximately 16% were seen once. The specimen was naive CD4+ T cells from blood. All receptors derive from a man in his late teens or twenties with type 1 diabetes.

This chain links TRBV9 with TRBJ1-3, with D uncertain. V lost 1 base and J 1 base, leaving 12 bases between the germline ends. The CDR3 length is 16 residues. Germline V gives CDR1 SGDLS, CDR2 YYNGEE. CDR3 protein: CASSVQVGLSGNTIYF. The DNA for the CDR3 is TGTGCCAGCAGCGTACAAGTTGGACTTTCTGGAAACACCATATATTTT.

This clone was found a few times. V is TRBV2 and J is TRBJ2-1; 8 bases align to TRBD2. Germline CDR1 SNHLY, CDR2 FYNNEI. CDR3 length: 15 residues. Unmatched junction bases numbered 7, after V lost 6 bases and J lost 3 bases. DNA for the CDR3: TGTGCCAGCAGCGCTTCTAGCGGGCACTACAATGAGCAGTTCTTC. Translated, it gives CASSASSGHYNEQFF.

This clone was observed a handful of times. J is TRBJ2-3 and V is TRBV5-1, with TRBD1 matching over 12 bases. This CDR3 has 16 residues. Trimming took 4 bases from V and 2 from J; bases not matched to a gene: 5. In germline, CDR1 is SGHRS, CDR2 YFSETQ. DNA for the CDR3: TGCGCCAGCAGCCCTGGGACAGGGGGCTACACAGATACGCAGTATTTT. Amino acids: CASSPGTGGYTDTQYF.

This clone was picked up a small number of times. The V gene is TRBV4-3, the J gene TRBJ1-4; D may be TRBD1 (5 bases). V lost 0 bases, J lost 2 bases, and 10 bases lay in between. CDR3 size: 16 residues. CDR1 and CDR2 from the germline V gene are LGHNA and YSLEER. For the CDR3, the DNA is TGCGCCAGCAGCCAAGAAGCGGGACGGACTAATGAAAAACTGTTTTTT. As protein: CASSQEAGRTNEKLFF.

The gene calls are TRBV13 and TRBJ1-5, with 7 bases lining up with TRBD1. The germline CDR1 and CDR2 sequences are PRHDT and FYEKMQ (reference sequence). The CDR3 has 12 residues. Germline trimming cut 5 bases from V and 8 bases from J; bases unmatched to any gene: 3. The DNA of the CDR3 is TGTGCCAGCAGCCAGGGGGGAAAGCCCCAGCATTTT. This encodes CASSQGGKPQHF.

Only a few counts were recorded for this clone. The chain employs TRBV15 and TRBJ1-2, with D perhaps TRBD1 (6 bases). The CDR3 covers 13 residues. The germline V gene has CDR1 LNHNV and CDR2 YYDKDF (reference sequence). Trimming removed 0 bases at V and 4 bases at J, with 6 bases between. The CDR3 DNA reads TGTGCCACCAGCAGAGACAGGGGCTATGGCTACACCTTC. It yields the protein CATSRDRGYGYTF.

The chain uses TRBV6-1 and TRBJ2-5; unclear D gene. Germline-derived CDR1 and CDR2 are MNHNS and SASEGT. The length of the CDR3 is 10 residues. Trimming removed 3 bases from V and 7 bases from J, with 3 bases in between. In DNA, the CDR3 is TGTGCCAGCAGTGATATGACCCAGTACTTC. It translates to CASSDMTQYF.

This clone was found a few times. V gene TRBV2 combines with J gene TRBJ2-1, with 9 bases matching TRBD2. CDR3 length: 15 amino acids. The V segment lost 2 bases and the J segment 8 bases; nucleotides outside the gene matches: 7. Germline CDR1 and CDR2: SNHLY and FYNNEI. In nucleotides, the CDR3 is TGTGCCAGCAGTGAAAGGGGGACTAGCCCGCATGAGCAGTTCTTC. Translation: CASSERGTSPHEQFF.

The chain links TRBV5-6 to TRBJ2-1, with a possible D match to TRBD2 (5 bases). The CDR3 has 15 amino acids. Germline CDR1 and CDR2: SGHDT and YYEEEE. V was shortened by 3 bases and J by 0 bases, with 10 bases between the two germline ends. This CDR3 reads CASSSGMGSYNEQFF. DNA for the CDR3: TGTGCCAGCAGCTCCGGGATGGGCTCCTACAATGAGCAGTTCTTC.

The chain recombines TRBV11-2 with TRBJ2-5; 9 bases map to TRBD2. The CDR3 length is 18 residues. Germline V lookup: CDR1 SGHAT, CDR2 FQNNGV. The ends lost 2 bases at V and 4 bases at J; junction bases unmatched: 14. The CDR3 loop reads CASSLSGGGAMGRETQYF. CDR3 DNA: TGTGCCAGCAGCTTATCGGGCGGGGGGGCCATGGGACGAGAGACCCAGTACTTC.

This clone turned up a few times. J is TRBJ2-7 and V is TRBV7-9; 8 nucleotides line up with TRBD1. The CDR3 spans 16 residues. Germline CDR1 SEHNR, CDR2 FQNEAQ (reference sequence). With V trimmed by 5 bases and J by 5 bases, 14 bases remained unmatched. For the CDR3, the DNA is TGTGCCAGCAGCCTCCTCTGGCAGGGGGCGTTCAACGAGCAGTACTTC. Translated, it gives CASSLLWQGAFNEQYF.

The rearrangement joins TRBV6-5 to TRBJ2-7, with TRBD2 identical over 10 bases. CDR1 and CDR2 from the germline V gene are MNHEY and SVGAGI. This CDR3 region has 14 residues. After removal of 4 bases from V and 3 bases from J, the junction contained 3 bases not matched to a gene. The CDR3 here is CASSLASGSYEQYF. CDR3 DNA: TGTGCCAGCAGTTTGGCTAGCGGGAGCTACGAGCAGTACTTC.

The rearrangement links TRBV19 to TRBJ2-1, with D perhaps TRBD2 (6 bases). V was clipped by 4 bases and J by 1 base, with 8 bases between them. CDR1 LNHDA and CDR2 SQIVND come from the germline V gene (reference sequence). The CDR3 runs to 14 residues. The CDR3 protein is CASSTGVSYNEQFF. DNA for the CDR3: TGTGCCAGTAGTACGGGAGTTTCCTACAATGAGCAGTTCTTC.

The chain recombines TRBV7-9 with TRBJ2-1; TRBD2 matches 13 bases. Germline CDR1 and CDR2: SEHNR and FQNEAQ (reference sequence). With 4 bases clipped from V and 6 bases from J, the junction kept 9 bases outside the gene matches. The CDR3 covers 17 residues. CDR3 DNA: TGTGCCAGCAGCTCAGGGACTAGCGGGGAGCCTGGCAATGAGCAGTTCTTC. Amino acid sequence: CASSSGTSGEPGNEQFF. The full variable domain, rest sourced from reference TRBV7-9 and TRBJ2-1, is DTGVSQNPRHKITKRGQNVTFRCDPISEHNRLYWYRQTLGQGPEFLTYFQNEAQLEKSRLLSDRFSAERPKGSFSTLEIQRTEQGDSAMYLCASSSGTSGEPGNEQFFGPGTRLTVL.

CDR3 sequence reads: CASSPLTRGETQYF. As DNA, the CDR3 is TGTGCCAGCAGTCCACTTACCAGGGGAGAGACCCAGTACTTC. The V call is TRBV6-5, the J call TRBJ2-5; perhaps TRBD1 as D (6 bases). Trimming removed 5 bases from V and 4 bases from J, with 14 bases in between. The CDR3 runs to 14 residues. Looked up from germline, CDR1 is MNHEY and CDR2 is SVGAGI.

The CDR3 region has the DNA TGCGCCAGCAGCCAAGAGGGAGGAACAGTTGGGCTGCCCCAGCATTTT. Amino acids: CASSQEGGTVGLPQHF. The genes are TRBV4-3 and TRBJ1-5, with D uncertain. The CDR3 sequence is 16 residues long. CDR1 and CDR2 (germline): LGHNA, YSLEER. V was pared by 0 bases and J by 9 bases, with 18 bases between.

The V gene is TRBV5-1, the J gene TRBJ2-5; the match to TRBD2 covers 10 bases. Germline CDR1 reads SGHRS; CDR2 reads YFSETQ. CDR3 size: 15 residues. V lost 4 bases, J lost 4 bases, and 7 bases stayed unmatched. The DNA of the CDR3 is TGCGCCAGCAGCACCCTAGCGGGAGTGCGAGAGACCCAGTACTTC. As protein: CASSTLAGVRETQYF.

This chain uses TRBV30 with TRBJ2-7; the match to TRBD2 covers 7 bases. CDR3 length equals 13 residues. CDR1 is GTSNPN and CDR2 is SVGIG in the germline V gene (reference sequence). The V and J ends lost 0 bases and 6 bases, in that order; junction bases with no gene match: 5. The CDR3 is CAWSVQSGAEQYF. The CDR3 DNA reads as TGTGCCTGGAGTGTACAGAGCGGGGCCGAGCAGTACTTC.

This chain connects TRBV28 to TRBJ2-5; tentatively, D is TRBD1 (5 bases). Trimming removed 3 bases at V and 5 bases at J, with 13 bases between. The CDR3 totals 14 residues. Germline lookup yields CDR1 MDHEN and CDR2 SYDVKM. CDR3 in amino acids: CASSLSGRVETQYF. The CDR3 DNA reads as TGTGCCAGCAGTTTGTCAGGGCGCGTGGAGACCCAGTACTTC.

This clone was seen a handful of times. The V call is TRBV14, the J call TRBJ1-6; D is perhaps TRBD1 (5 bases). Trimming pared 4 bases from V and 15 bases from J, leaving 16 bases between. The germline gives CDR1 SGHDN, CDR2 FVKESK. The CDR3 length is 13 residues. CDR3 loop: CASSPQTGAGLHF. The CDR3 DNA reads as TGTGCCAGCAGCCCACAAACTGGGGCAGGCCTCCACTTT.

CDR3 region: CASSTTSGVYEQYF. The CDR3 DNA sequence: TGTGCCAGCAGTACTACTAGTGGGGTCTACGAGCAGTACTTC. The chain couples TRBV28 to TRBJ2-7; tentatively, D is TRBD2 (5 bases). V was clipped by 5 bases and J by 3 bases, with 14 bases between them. Germline loops: CDR1 MDHEN, CDR2 SYDVKM. The CDR3 loop spans 14 amino acids.

This clone was seen a few times. The V and J genes are TRBV21-1 and TRBJ1-2; TRBD1, the table's D call, was not compared with the DNA. TRBV21-1 is classified as a pseudogene. The CDR3 sequence is 17 residues long. As DNA, the CDR3 is TGTGCCAGCAGCAAAGGGGCCTCTGGTCAGGGGGACCATGGCTACACCTTC. Translated: CASSKGASGQGDHGYTF.

As for this clone: The same CDR3 also results from other DNA sequences found in this sample. The genes are TRBV7-9 and TRBJ1-5; D possibly corresponds to TRBD1 (6 bases). The CDR3 totals 13 residues. V gave up 5 bases and J gave up 4 bases, with 9 bases separating them. The germline gives CDR1 SEHNR, CDR2 FQNEAQ (reference sequence). CDR3 sequence reads: CASSPRGNQPQHF. CDR3 coding DNA: TGTGCCAGCAGCCCCAGGGGTAATCAGCCCCAGCATTTT. Full variable domain (missing parts from reference TRBV7-9 and TRBJ1-5): DTGVSQNPRHKITKRGQNVTFRCDPISEHNRLYWYRQTLGQGPEFLTYFQNEAQLEKSRLLSDRFSAERPKGSFSTLEIQRTEQGDSAMYLCASSPRGNQPQHFGDGTRLSIL.

In this sample, this clone turned up a few times. V usage is TRBV18 and J usage is TRBJ2-5; possibly TRBD2 for D (6 bases). The CDR3 has 15 residues. Per the germline V gene, CDR1 is KGHSH and CDR2 is LQKENI. Trimming left V 3 bases short and J 4 bases short, with 15 bases between. This chain's CDR3 is CASSPPRREVETQYF. For the CDR3, the DNA is TGTGCCAGCTCACCCCCACGTAGGGAGGTAGAGACCCAGTACTTC.

This chain joins TRBV7-8 and TRBJ1-2; D gene unclear. The CDR3 has 12 amino acids. V was cut by 5 bases and J by 3 bases, with 7 bases left in between. Germline V gives CDR1 SGHVS, CDR2 FQNEAQ. CDR3 protein: CASSPRYYGYTF. CDR3 sequence (DNA): TGTGCCAGCAGCCCGCGATACTATGGCTACACCTTC.

This clone came up a few times. The chain couples TRBV7-9 to TRBJ2-7; D is unresolved. The CDR3 loop spans 12 amino acids. The V gene's germline CDR1 is SEHNR and CDR2 FQNEAQ (reference sequence). Trimming stripped 1 base from V and 3 bases from J, with 4 bases between. The CDR3 coding sequence is TGTGCCAGCAGCTTAGACTTCTACGAGCAGTACTTC. Protein sequence: CASSLDFYEQYF. Based on the CDR3 plus reference TRBV7-9 and TRBJ2-7, the full variable domain is DTGVSQNPRHKITKRGQNVTFRCDPISEHNRLYWYRQTLGQGPEFLTYFQNEAQLEKSRLLSDRFSAERPKGSFSTLEIQRTEQGDSAMYLCASSLDFYEQYFGPGTRLTVT.

V is TRBV7-7 and J is TRBJ2-1, with 11 bases fitting TRBD2. V lost 5 bases, J lost 4 bases, and 7 bases stayed unmatched. This CDR3 has 16 residues. Germline V CDR1 and CDR2: SSHAT, FNYEAQ (reference sequence). The CDR3 region is CASSPRLAGQYNEQFF. The CDR3 nucleotides are TGTGCCAGCAGCCCACGACTAGCGGGGCAGTACAATGAGCAGTTCTTC.

The chain combines TRBV28 with TRBJ2-3; the match to TRBD2 covers 9 bases. Trimming at V came to 6 bases and at J to 0 bases, leaving 10 bases not matched to a gene. Per the germline V gene, CDR1 is MDHEN and CDR2 is SYDVKM. There are 17 residues in the CDR3. The CDR3 coding sequence is TGTGCCAGCAGAGCCAGCGGGAGGTATACGAGCACAGATACGCAGTATTTT. Translated: CASRASGRYTSTDTQYF.

This clone was detected only once. The rearrangement joins TRBV9 to TRBJ2-3; 12 nucleotides line up with TRBD2. Germline V gene lookup returns CDR1 SGDLS and CDR2 YYNGEE. After removal of 2 bases from V and 0 bases from J, the junction contained 7 bases not matched to a gene. The CDR3 consists of 18 residues. DNA for the CDR3: TGTGCCAGCAGCGTGTGGACTAGCGGGACGACTAGCACAGATACGCAGTATTTT. It encodes CASSVWTSGTTSTDTQYF.